This TCR beta chain was profiled in a study of T cells in Graves' hyperthyroidism and ophthalmopathy. Study summary: Any treatment followed the collection of peripheral blood at initial diagnosis.

With respect to this clonotype: Its target is unknown.

V was pared by 6 bases and J by 2 bases, with 17 bases between. From germline, CDR1 is MNHNS and CDR2 SASEGT. The CDR3 runs to 15 residues. Template material for amplifying TCR beta CDR3 regions consisted of RNA transcripts. TCR CDR3 regions were first amplified by RT-PCR with HTBI primers. TCRdb independently ran MiXCR on the multiplex PCR reads; one entry per CDR3 protein. Seen here are 350,000 to 400,000 distinct CDR3 sequences, 15% to 20% observed once, and the top ten hold 3.7%. Uncontrolled infections, other autoimmune diseases, pregnancy or lactation led to exclusion of patients. It was 8 to 10 ml of fresh peripheral blood that supplied the PBMCs. Study results and caveats: Most clonotypes that expanded in the thyroid above 0.001 also showed up in blood.

The chain couples TRBV6-1 to TRBJ2-7, with D tentatively TRBD1 or TRBD2 (5 bases each). Specimen: blood. This sequence was found in a woman under 30 with Graves' hyperthyroidism. The CDR3 DNA reads TGTGCCAGCAGCCCTCGGGGCACAGCGGCCTACGAGCAGTACTTC. Its protein product is CASSPRGTAAYEQYF.